This T cell receptor beta chain was retrieved from a study of early T cells in non-severe SARS-CoV-2 infection. Study in general: Chains from this unsorted whole-blood bulk RNA could not be paired. Findings of the study overall: The matching step, a VDJdb search, favored anti-spike CD8 responses and missed private and CD4 specificities.

Attached unique molecular identifiers marked individual cDNA molecules. TCRdb recomputed calls from the 5' RACE reads with MiXCR, one row per CDR3 protein. The data show tens of thousands of distinct CDR3 sequences, with 10% to 15% seen just once and about 4.2% held by the top ten. Germline CDR1 is MNHNY and CDR2 is SVGAGI (reference sequence). The CDR3 covers 14 residues. Trimming removed 2 bases from V and 7 bases from J, with 9 bases in between. This clonotype was observed a few times. The antigen remains unidentified. The chain uses TRBV6-6 and TRBJ1-6; weak D call: TRBD1 (6 bases). Sequencing used whole blood. The clonotype was recovered from an adult who was a healthcare worker with PCR-confirmed SARS-CoV-2 infection or an uninfected control (not recorded which). In DNA, the CDR3 is TGTGCCAGCAGTTACAAGGGGGGGAATTCACCCCTCCACTTT. Translating it yields CASSYKGGNSPLHF.